In its sample, the clone carrying this T cell receptor (beta chain) was seen once. What it recognizes is unknown. This sample is part of a study of shared clonotypes between healthy human individuals. Study-wide findings and caveats: Despite large depth, rarefaction showed incomplete sorted-subset sequencing. Naive subsets typically showed greater estimated richness than memory subsets.

Here immunoSEQ multiplex PCR was the method, and the copy in TCRdb shows in-frame clones only, minus some. Of under 1,100,000 clones in the sample, roughly 74% were seen once. Trimming removed 7 bases from V and 7 bases from J; junction bases left unmatched: 10. CDR1 and CDR2 from the germline V gene are LNHDA and SQIVND (reference sequence). The CDR3 runs 14 residues. Input material: memory CD4+ T cells from PBMCs. As to subset: CD45RA-negative fraction. The clonotype was recovered from a young man in good health. Some clones in this sample may be carry-over from other donors' samples. This chain connects TRBV19 to TRBJ2-1; 7 bases fit TRBD1. The CDR3 coding sequence is TGTGCCAGTACCCCCCTTGACAGGGTAAATGAGCAGTTCTTC. As protein: CASTPLDRVNEQFF.